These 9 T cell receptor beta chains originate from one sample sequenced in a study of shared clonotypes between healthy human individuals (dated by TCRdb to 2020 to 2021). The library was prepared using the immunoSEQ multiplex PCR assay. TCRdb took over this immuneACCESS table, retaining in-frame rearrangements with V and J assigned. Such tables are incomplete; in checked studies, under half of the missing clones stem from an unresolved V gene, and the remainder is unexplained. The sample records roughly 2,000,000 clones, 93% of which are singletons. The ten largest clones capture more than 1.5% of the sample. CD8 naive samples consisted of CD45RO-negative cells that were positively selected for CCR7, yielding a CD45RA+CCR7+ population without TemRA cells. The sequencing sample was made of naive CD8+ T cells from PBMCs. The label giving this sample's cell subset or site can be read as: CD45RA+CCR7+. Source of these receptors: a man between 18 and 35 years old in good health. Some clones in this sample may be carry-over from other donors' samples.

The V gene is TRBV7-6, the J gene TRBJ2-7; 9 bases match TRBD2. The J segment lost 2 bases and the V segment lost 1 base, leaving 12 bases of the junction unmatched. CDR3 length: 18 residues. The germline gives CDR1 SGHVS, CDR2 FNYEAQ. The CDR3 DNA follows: TGTGCCAGCAGCTTAGGGCTAGCGGGATGGGATAGCACCTACGAGCAGTACTTC. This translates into CASSLGLAGWDSTYEQYF.

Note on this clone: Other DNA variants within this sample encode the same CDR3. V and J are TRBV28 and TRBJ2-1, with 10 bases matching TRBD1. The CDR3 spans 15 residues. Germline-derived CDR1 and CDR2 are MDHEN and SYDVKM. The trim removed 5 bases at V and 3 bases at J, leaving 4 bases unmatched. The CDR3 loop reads CASSPDRGLYNEQFF. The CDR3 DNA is TGTGCCAGCAGTCCTGACAGGGGGCTCTACAATGAGCAGTTCTTC. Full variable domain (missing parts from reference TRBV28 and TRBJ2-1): DVKVTQSSRYLVKRTGEKVFLECVQDMDHENMFWYRQDPGLGLRLIYFSYDVKMKEKGDIPEGYSVSREKKERFSLILESASTNQTSMYLCASSPDRGLYNEQFFGPGTRLTVL.

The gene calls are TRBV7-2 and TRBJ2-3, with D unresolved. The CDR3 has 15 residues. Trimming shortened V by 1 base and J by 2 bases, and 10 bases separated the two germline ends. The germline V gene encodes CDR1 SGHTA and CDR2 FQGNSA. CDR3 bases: TGTGCCAGCAGCTTAGGATTCTCTTTCACAGATACGCAGTATTTT. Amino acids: CASSLGFSFTDTQYF.

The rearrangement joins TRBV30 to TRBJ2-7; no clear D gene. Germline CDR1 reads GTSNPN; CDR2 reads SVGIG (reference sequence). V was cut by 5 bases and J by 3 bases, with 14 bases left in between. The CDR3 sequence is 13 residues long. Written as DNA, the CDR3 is TGTGCCTGGGACCAGGATGGGGACTACGAGCAGTACTTC. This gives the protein CAWDQDGDYEQYF.

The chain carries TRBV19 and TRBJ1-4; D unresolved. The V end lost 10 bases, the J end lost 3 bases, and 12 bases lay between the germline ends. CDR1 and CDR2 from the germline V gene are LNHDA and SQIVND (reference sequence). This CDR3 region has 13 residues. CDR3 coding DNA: TGTGCCACCTACAGTAGACCTAATGAAAAACTGTTTTTT. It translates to CATYSRPNEKLFF.

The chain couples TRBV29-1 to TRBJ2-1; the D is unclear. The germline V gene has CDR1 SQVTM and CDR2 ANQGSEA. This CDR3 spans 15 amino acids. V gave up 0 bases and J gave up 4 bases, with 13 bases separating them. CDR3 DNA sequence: TGCAGCGTTGAAGATAGGGTCATCAATTACAATGAGCAGTTCTTC. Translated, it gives CSVEDRVINYNEQFF.

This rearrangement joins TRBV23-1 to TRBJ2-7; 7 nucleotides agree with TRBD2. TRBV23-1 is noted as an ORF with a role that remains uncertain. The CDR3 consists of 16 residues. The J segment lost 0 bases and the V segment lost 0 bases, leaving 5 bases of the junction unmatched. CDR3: CASSQSGGTDSYEQYF. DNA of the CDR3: TGCGCCAGCAGTCAATCGGGGGGGACGGACTCCTACGAGCAGTACTTC.

The CDR3 nucleotides are TGTGCCAGCAGCTTAGAGGTCTGGCGGCCTCTCTACAATGAGCAGTTCTTC. Protein product: CASSLEVWRPLYNEQFF. V is TRBV11-1 and J is TRBJ2-1; D unresolved. The CDR3 is 17 amino acids. The germline CDR1 and CDR2 sequences are SGHAT and FQDESV (reference sequence). Deletions cut 1 base from V and 3 bases from J, with 16 bases between.

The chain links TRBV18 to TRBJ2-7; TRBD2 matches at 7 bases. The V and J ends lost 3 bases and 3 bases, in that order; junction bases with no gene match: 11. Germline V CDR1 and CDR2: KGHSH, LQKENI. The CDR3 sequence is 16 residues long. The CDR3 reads CASSPPYTSVNYEQYF. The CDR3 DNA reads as TGTGCCAGCTCACCTCCCTATACTAGCGTCAACTACGAGCAGTACTTC.